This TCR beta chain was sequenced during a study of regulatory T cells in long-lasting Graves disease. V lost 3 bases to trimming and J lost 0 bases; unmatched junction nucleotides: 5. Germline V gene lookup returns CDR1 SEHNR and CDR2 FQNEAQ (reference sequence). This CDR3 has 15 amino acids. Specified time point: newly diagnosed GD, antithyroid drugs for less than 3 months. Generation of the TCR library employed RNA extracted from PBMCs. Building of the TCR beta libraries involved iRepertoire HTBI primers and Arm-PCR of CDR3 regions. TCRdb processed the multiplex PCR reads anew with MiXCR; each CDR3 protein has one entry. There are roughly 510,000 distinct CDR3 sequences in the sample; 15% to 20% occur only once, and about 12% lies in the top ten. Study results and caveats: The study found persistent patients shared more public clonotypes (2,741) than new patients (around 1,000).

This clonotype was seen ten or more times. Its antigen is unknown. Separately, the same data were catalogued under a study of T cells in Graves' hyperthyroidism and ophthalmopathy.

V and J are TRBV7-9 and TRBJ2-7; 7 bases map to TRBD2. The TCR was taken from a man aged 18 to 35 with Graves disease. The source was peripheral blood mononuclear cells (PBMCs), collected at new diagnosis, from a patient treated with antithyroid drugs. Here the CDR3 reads CASSLGLAVSYEQYF. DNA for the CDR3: TGTGCCAGCAGCTTGGGGCTAGCGGTCTCCTACGAGCAGTACTTC.